The source of this TCR beta chain is a study of T cell repertoires in cytomegalovirus infection. Turning to the study itself: Signatures in public TCR beta sequences pointed to both CMV infection and matching HLA type. Broader study findings: Carriers of CMV and the relevant HLA type were discriminated by public TCR beta frequency. HLA-C-restricted CMV clonotypes gave the most frequent clonotype in two of eight donors.

CDR3 length equals 15 residues. Trimming cost V 0 bases and J 1 base, with 10 bases left between them. Germline CDR1 is SGHTA and CDR2 is FQGNSA. There are many counts of this clonotype. Antigen: not known. One entry per CDR3 protein results from TCRdb running MiXCR on the reads. The sample shows 60,000 to 75,000 distinct CDR3 sequences, around 3.8% of them seen only once. This clonotype was obtained from a human donor in good health (CMV status not recorded). Some clones in this sample may be carry-over from other donors' samples. The source material was PBMCs. The V and J genes are TRBV7-2 and TRBJ2-7, with D unclear. The CDR3 loop is CASSLASTLSYEQYF. The CDR3 DNA is TGTGCCAGCAGCTTAGCTAGTACCCTATCCTACGAGCAGTACTTC. Supplemented by reference TRBV7-2 and TRBJ2-7, the full variable domain reads GAGVSQSPSNKVTEKGKDVELRCDPISGHTALYWYRQSLGQGLEFLIYFQGNSAPDKSGLPSDRFSAERTGGSVSTLTIQRTQQEDSAVYLCASSLASTLSYEQYFGPGTRLTVT.